This T cell receptor beta chain is drawn from a study of cytomegalovirus exposure and HLA in healthy donors. Study details: The roughly 110 validation repertoires matched the roughly 630 first-cohort repertoires in platform, a later analysis reported.

Comment on this clone: Its specificity is not known.

Study results and limitations: Most TCR sequences were rare, but some public TCRs occurred in many donors. Altogether, about 160 TCR beta chains were recorded as cytomegalovirus-associated. Confirmation in vitro established that three CMV-associated chains were specific for CMV antigens.

Repertoires were generated with immunoSEQ multiplex PCR, while TCRdb's copy carries only in-frame clones and drops some. The data show 200,000 to 250,000 clones, about 83% seen once. The CDR3 is made up of 14 amino acids. V lost 5 bases, J lost 0 bases, and 11 bases lay in between. The germline V gene encodes CDR1 GTSNPN and CDR2 SVGIG (reference sequence). The chain recombines TRBV30 with TRBJ1-3; D gene ambiguous. The receptor was derived from a man younger than 30 in good health and CMV-seronegative. The sample taken for sequencing was PBMCs. CDR3 bases: TGTGCCTGGGGGCGCGTCTTCTCTGGAAACACCATATATTTT. This sequence encodes CAWGRVFSGNTIYF.